This passage covers 18 T cell receptor beta chains from one sample sequenced in a study of Ad26.COV2.S vaccination and SARS-CoV-2 variants. As to treatment: around 19 received Ad26.COV2.S at low or high dose, single or two shots; a few received placebo; per-sample allocation not given. Day 63 after the first injection of vaccine or placebo was the sampling time. Produced via immunoSEQ multiplex PCR; TCRdb's table is partial and in-frame only. The data show about 320,000 clones, with about 82% seen just once and approximately 2.1% held by the top ten. Source: peripheral blood, taken in a trial of Ad26.COV2.S vaccine versus placebo. Receptors were obtained from a person aged 18-60 years who received the Ad26.COV2.S COVID-19 vaccine or a placebo.

Here the CDR3 reads CAWSRTSGGAGTDTQYF. CDR3 in DNA: TGTGCCTGGAGCCGGACTAGCGGGGGGGCCGGCACAGATACGCAGTATTTT. The chain has TRBV30 and TRBJ2-3, with 15 bases matching TRBD2. The CDR3 covers 17 residues. Germline assignment: CDR1 GTSNPN and CDR2 SVGIG (reference sequence). V trimming: 3 bases; J trimming: 1 base; junction bases outside the gene matches: 5.

In DNA form, the CDR3 reads TGTGCCAGTACCTTAGGGCGGGGGGACACAGATACGCAGTATTTT. Protein product: CASTLGRGDTDTQYF. The rearrangement joins TRBV19 to TRBJ2-3; 8 bases are a match to TRBD2. CDR1 LNHDA and CDR2 SQIVND come from the germline V gene (reference sequence). J lost 2 bases, V lost 7 bases, and 8 bases had no gene match. The CDR3 has 15 residues.

The rearrangement links TRBV5-1 to TRBJ2-7; no clear D gene. Germline values: CDR1 SGHRS, CDR2 YFSETQ. CDR3 length: 14 residues. Trimming took 1 base from V and 0 from J, leaving 8 bases between them. The CDR3 loop is CASSLPSSSYEQYF. In DNA form, the CDR3 reads TGCGCCAGCAGCTTGCCTTCTAGCTCCTACGAGCAGTACTTC.

The rearrangement uses TRBV25-1 and TRBJ2-7, with a possible D match to TRBD1 (6 bases). This CDR3 region has 14 residues. Germline CDR1 and CDR2: MGHDK and SYGVNS. Trimming cost V 0 bases and J 7 bases, with 13 bases left between them. CDR3 DNA sequence: TGTGCCAGCAGTGAATACAGGACAGCGGCGGAGCAGTACTTC. This translates into CASSEYRTAAEQYF.

The genes are TRBV28 and TRBJ2-2; D not certain. V was pared by 3 bases and J by 0 bases, with 5 bases between. CDR3 length: 14 amino acids. Germline CDR1 and CDR2: MDHEN and SYDVKM. The CDR3 sequence: CASSLHANTGELFF. For the CDR3, the DNA is TGTGCCAGCAGTTTGCACGCGAACACCGGGGAGCTGTTTTTT.

V is TRBV3-1 (or the pseudogene TRBV3-2) and J is TRBJ2-1; 14 bases align to TRBD2. The CDR3 runs 17 residues. The trim removed 2 bases at V and 3 bases at J, leaving 3 bases unmatched. In germline, CDR1 is LGHDT, CDR2 YNNKEL (reference sequence). The DNA of the CDR3 is TGTGCCAGCAGCCAAACGGGACTAGCGGGAGTCTACAATGAGCAGTTCTTC. Translation gives CASSQTGLAGVYNEQFF.

This clone appeared once. V is TRBV4-1 and J is TRBJ2-3; D might be TRBD1 or TRBD2, each matching 5 bases. The length of the CDR3 is 14 residues. Germline V lookup: CDR1 MGHRA, CDR2 YSYEKL. The germline V and J ends were trimmed by 0 bases and 10 bases, with 14 bases remaining between them. The CDR3, as DNA: TGCGCCAGCAGCCAAGAGGGACCGATGAGGGCGCAGTATTTT. Residues: CASSQEGPMRAQYF.

This clone occurred once. V and J are TRBV15 and TRBJ1-2; 9 nucleotides align to TRBD1. V shed 0 bases and J 2 bases; nucleotides not matched to a gene: 22. The CDR3 spans 22 residues. Germline CDR1 LNHNV, CDR2 YYDKDF (reference sequence). CDR3 nucleotides: TGTGCCACCAGCAGAGAGGGTTGGGGCGGGACAGGGAATATCAAAGACAACTATGGCTACACCTTC. It codes for CATSREGWGGTGNIKDNYGYTF.

This clone was observed a single time. The chain carries TRBV9 and TRBJ1-2, with no clear D. This CDR3 spans 14 amino acids. Trimming took off 0 bases at V and 0 bases at J, with 6 bases between the two ends. Germline V gene lookup returns CDR1 SGDLS and CDR2 YYNGEE. The CDR3 protein is CASSVASANYGYTF. The CDR3 DNA follows: TGTGCCAGCAGCGTAGCCTCGGCTAACTATGGCTACACCTTC.

This rearrangement joins TRBV6-5 to TRBJ2-5; the match to TRBD2 covers 7 bases. The CDR3 contains 14 residues. CDR1 is MNHEY, CDR2 SVGAGI, per germline. V was pared by 5 bases and J by 5 bases, with 8 bases of the junction left unmatched. This CDR3 is CASSRRLAQETQYF. The DNA for the CDR3 is TGTGCCAGCAGTAGACGACTAGCTCAGGAGACCCAGTACTTC.

This chain connects TRBV19 to TRBJ1-2; 7 nucleotides match TRBD1. V shed 3 bases, J shed 4 bases, and the junction held 2 bases outside the gene matches. This CDR3 has 13 residues. Germline V gene sequence: CDR1 LNHDA, CDR2 SQIVND (reference sequence). CDR3 protein: CASSMQGGYGYTF. The CDR3 DNA reads TGTGCCAGTAGTATGCAGGGGGGCTATGGCTACACCTTC.

The rearrangement links TRBV5-1 to TRBJ2-3; possible D gene TRBD2, 7 bases. CDR1 is SGHRS, CDR2 YFSETQ, per germline. The CDR3 covers 16 residues. The V end was cut by 4 bases, the J end by 1 base, with 16 bases between. CDR3 nucleotides: TGCGCCAGCAGCCCCGGCACGGGGGGCCGCACAGATACGCAGTATTTT. Translation gives CASSPGTGGRTDTQYF.

V usage is TRBV6-6 and J usage is TRBJ2-1; TRBD2 matches at 8 bases. Germline CDR1 reads MNHNY; CDR2 reads SVGAGI (reference sequence). Germline trimming cut 5 bases from V and 3 bases from J; bases unmatched to any gene: 3. This CDR3 region has 14 residues. In nucleotides, the CDR3 is TGTGCCAGCAGTCGACGGGGGGGCTACAATGAGCAGTTCTTC. It specifies CASSRRGGYNEQFF.

The chain is built from TRBV28 and TRBJ2-2; perhaps TRBD1 as D (6 bases). CDR1 is MDHEN, CDR2 SYDVKM, per germline. There are 13 residues in the CDR3. The ends were cut back, 1 base at V and 6 bases at J, with 6 bases in the middle. For the CDR3, the DNA is TGTGCCAGCAGTTTATACAGGGCCGGGGAGCTGTTTTTT. Residues: CASSLYRAGELFF.

CDR3 sequence reads: CASSRPGDVYGYTF. CDR3 sequence (DNA): TGTGCCAGCAGTCGGCCGGGGGATGTCTATGGCTACACCTTC. The chain employs TRBV27 and TRBJ1-2, with D possibly matching TRBD1 (5 bases). Per germline, CDR1 MNHEY and CDR2 SMNVEV (reference sequence). Trimming stripped 5 bases from V and 4 bases from J, with 14 bases between. CDR3 length: 14 amino acids.

The sample holds one count of this clone. The V and J genes are TRBV2 and TRBJ1-5; D remains ambiguous. The CDR3 is 13 residues long. V lost 1 base, J lost 11 bases, and 12 bases lay in between. CDR1 and CDR2 from the germline V gene are SNHLY and FYNNEI. CDR3 sequence: CASSEVRAWSQHF. The CDR3 DNA follows: TGTGCCAGCAGTGAAGTAAGGGCTTGGTCCCAGCATTTT.

The table lists this clone with a few counts. V gene TRBV7-2 combines with J gene TRBJ1-6; D call uncertain. V was shortened by 1 base and J by 8 bases, with 9 bases between the two germline ends. The CDR3 length is 14 residues. Germline assignment: CDR1 SGHTA and CDR2 FQGNSA. The CDR3 here is CASSLGPLYSPLHF. The CDR3, as DNA: TGTGCCAGCAGCTTAGGACCCTTATATTCACCCCTCCACTTT.

The chain combines TRBV19 with TRBJ2-5, with D possibly called TRBD1 or TRBD2 (5 bases each). V lost 3 bases to trimming and J lost 4 bases, with 12 bases between them. Germline V gene sequence: CDR1 LNHDA, CDR2 SQIVND (reference sequence). This CDR3 has 14 amino acids. CDR3 DNA: TGTGCCAGTAGTATCCCGGGACCAGGAGAGACCCAGTACTTC. It yields the protein CASSIPGPGETQYF. Together with reference TRBV19 and TRBJ2-5, the CDR3 gives the full variable domain: DGGITQSPKYLFRKEGQNVTLSCEQNLNHDAMYWYRQDPGQGLRLIYYSQIVNDFQKGDIAEGYSVSREKKESFPLTVTSAQKNPTAFYLCASSIPGPGETQYFGPGTRLLVL.